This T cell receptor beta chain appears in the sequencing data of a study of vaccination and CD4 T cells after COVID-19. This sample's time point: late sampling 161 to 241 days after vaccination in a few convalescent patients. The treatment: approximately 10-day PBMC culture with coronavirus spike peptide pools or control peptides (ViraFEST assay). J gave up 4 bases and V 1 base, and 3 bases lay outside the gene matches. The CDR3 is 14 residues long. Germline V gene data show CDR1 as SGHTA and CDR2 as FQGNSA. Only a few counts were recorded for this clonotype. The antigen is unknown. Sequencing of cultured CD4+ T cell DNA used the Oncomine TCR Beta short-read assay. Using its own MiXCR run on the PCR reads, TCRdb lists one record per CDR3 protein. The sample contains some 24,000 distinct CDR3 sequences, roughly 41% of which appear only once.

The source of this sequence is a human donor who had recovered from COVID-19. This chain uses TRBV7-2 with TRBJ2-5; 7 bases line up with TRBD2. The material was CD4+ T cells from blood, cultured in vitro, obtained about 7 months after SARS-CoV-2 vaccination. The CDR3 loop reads CASSLDPGGETQYF. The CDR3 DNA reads TGTGCCAGCAGCTTAGATCCGGGAGGAGAGACCCAGTACTTC.